This T cell receptor beta chain was obtained from a study of identical twins. This clonotype was found a few times. What it binds is unknown. Template switching added a universal primer site; cDNA carried unique molecular identifiers. Each CDR3 protein gets one entry after TCRdb re-called the 5' RACE reads with MiXCR. This table has approximately 890,000 distinct CDR3 sequences, roughly 12% appearing once. Study findings and constraints: There is a chance that invariant MAIT and iNKT cells partially muddied zero-insertion analyses. Whereas memory repertoires showed no such difference, abundant cord blood beta clonotypes carried fewer insertions. Twin pairs' shared out-of-frame alpha sequences were enriched in low generation probability.

This CDR3 region has 12 residues. V was cut by 6 bases and J by 6 bases, with 9 bases left in between. These sequences were also reported in another study, on yellow fever vaccine responses in identical twins.

The receptor was derived from a woman aged 18-35 years in good health. Sequencing was carried out using PBMCs. The chain recombines TRBV12-3 or TRBV12-4 with TRBJ1-5, with D perhaps TRBD1 (6 bases). The chain's CDR3 is CASRTGSQPQHF. The CDR3 region has the DNA TGTGCCAGCAGGACAGGCAGTCAGCCCCAGCATTTT.